The subject of this entry is one T cell receptor (beta chain). Its specificity is not known. The data were produced by immunoSEQ multiplex PCR, yet TCRdb's version contains in-frame clones alone and is incomplete. The sample yields 120,000 to 150,000 clones, around nine tenths seen once. The data are from a study of T cell responses to AZD1222 COVID-19 vaccine. Study-wide results and limits: AZD1222 recipients seropositive at baseline numbered only five or six.

Germline V lookup: CDR1 MNHEY, CDR2 SVGAGI. Trimming took 6 bases from V and 8 from J, leaving 19 bases between them. CDR3 size: 14 residues. This sequence joins TRBV6-5 and TRBJ1-2; D may be TRBD1 (5 bases). The clonotype comes from an adult in good health. Sequenced material: peripheral blood, taken on day 0 of MenACWY control vaccination. The CDR3, as DNA: TGTGCCAGCAGCCTATTTGGGTGGGGGAAAGGCTACACCTTC. Its translation: CASSLFGWGKGYTF.